This TCR beta chain was recovered during a study of cytotoxic CD8 clonotypes in ibrutinib-treated CLL. Depth targeted 1 in 200,000 to 1 in 1 million T cells, averaging about 9.2x coverage per clonotype. The protocol was immunoSEQ multiplex PCR, while the TCRdb copy is restricted to in-frame clones and leaves out a portion. The table includes 250,000 to 350,000 clones, 70% to 80% detected once. The V segment lost 6 bases and the J segment 0 bases; nucleotides outside the gene matches: 6. This CDR3 comprises 15 residues. The germline V gene encodes CDR1 SGHAT and CDR2 FQNNGV. This clone appeared a few times. Its matching antigen is unknown. Study-wide results and limits: Patients had baseline clonality above age-matched healthy donors, and this clonality moved with circulating CD8+ T-cell counts.

The chain carries TRBV11-2 and TRBJ2-7; TRBD2 aligns across 9 bases. The sample consisted of PBMCs, taken at disease progression, from a patient treated with ibrutinib. The clonotype was recovered from a human donor with chronic lymphocytic leukemia. Written as DNA, the CDR3 is TGTGCCAGCAGGCCGATAGCGGGGGCCTCCTACGAGCAGTACTTC. Its protein product is CASRPIAGASYEQYF.